This T cell receptor (beta chain) stems from a study of CXCR3-negative and CXCR3-positive naive CD8 T cells. The CDR3 is 16 residues long. The germline gives CDR1 SGHTA, CDR2 FQGNSA. TRB cDNA was prepared as libraries by UMI-labeled 5' RACE. TCRdb re-called the 5' RACE reads and gives one entry per CDR3 protein, without DNA. The sample data list around 140,000 distinct CDR3 sequences. The study, taken as a whole, reports: TRBV-TRBJ usage was similar across naive CXCR3 subsets but distinct in memory cells. Greater hydrophobicity was found in TRB CDR3s of CXCR3-positive naive cells than of CXCR3-negative naive cells.

With respect to this clonotype: As yet, its antigen is unknown.

The sequencing input was naive CXCR3+ CD8+ T cells from blood. As to subset: CD45RO-CCR7+CD27+CD95- naive CD8+ T cells expressing CXCR3 (TNR3+). The gene calls are TRBV7-2 and TRBJ2-5; TCRdb selects TRBD2, and the lack of DNA leaves this call unchecked. The receptor was derived from a human donor in good health. Some clones in this sample may be carry-over from other donors' samples. The chain's CDR3 is CASSLREGVVGETQYF.